The clone carrying this TCR beta chain was seen many times. Its specificity is not known. The sample comes from a study of CD8 T cells in ankylosing spondylitis. The study, taken as a whole, reports: Previously reported in reactive arthritis synovial fluid and blood were some of the motif variants. Disease-associated clones were CD8+ and fairly uncommon in peripheral blood.

The germline V and J ends were trimmed by 0 bases and 6 bases, with 10 bases remaining between them. CDR3 length: 15 amino acids. The germline CDR1 and CDR2 sequences are SGDLS and YYNGEE. TCRdb used MiXCR to reprocess the 5' RACE reads, holding one entry per CDR3 protein. Among around 160,000 distinct CDR3 sequences listed, approximately 10% were seen once. The genes are TRBV9 and TRBJ1-6; D is unclear. The source of this sequence is a male donor with ankylosing spondylitis or in good health (not recorded which). The sample consisted of blood, either unsorted or a sorted T cell fraction (not recorded which). CDR3 amino acids: CASSVALAVNSPLHF. The CDR3 bases are TGTGCCAGCAGCGTAGCTCTCGCCGTTAATTCACCCCTCCACTTT.